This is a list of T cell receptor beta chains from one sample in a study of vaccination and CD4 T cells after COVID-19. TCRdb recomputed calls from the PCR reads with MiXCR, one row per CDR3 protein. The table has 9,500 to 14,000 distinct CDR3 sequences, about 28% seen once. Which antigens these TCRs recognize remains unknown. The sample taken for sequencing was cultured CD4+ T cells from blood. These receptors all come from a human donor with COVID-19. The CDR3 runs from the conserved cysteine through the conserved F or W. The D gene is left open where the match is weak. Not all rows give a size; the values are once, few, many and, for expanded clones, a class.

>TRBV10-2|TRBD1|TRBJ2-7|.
TGCGCCAGCAATGAGGCAGGGGGTATTATCTACGAGCAGTACTTC
CASNEAGGIIYEQYF
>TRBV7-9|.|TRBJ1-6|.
TGTGCCAGCAGCTTAGGAGTCCAGGGGACCCCACGAAGAACCTATAATTCACCCCTCCACTTT
CASSLGVQGTPRRTYNSPLHF
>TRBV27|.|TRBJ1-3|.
TGTGCCAGCAGTCCCCGACAGCAACACAACCCTGGAAACACCATATATTTT
CASSPRQQHNPGNTIYF
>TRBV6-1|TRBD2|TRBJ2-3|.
TGTGCCAGCGGGGGGGACACAGATACGCAGTATTTT
CASGGDTDTQYF
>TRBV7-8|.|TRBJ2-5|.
TGTGCCACTCGGGCCCTGGGAGAGACCCAGTACTTC
CATRALGETQYF
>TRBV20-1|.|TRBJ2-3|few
TGCAGTGCTAGAGATCACGGGATCGAGCAGTATTTT
CSARDHGIEQYF
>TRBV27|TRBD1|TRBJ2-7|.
TGTGCCAGCAGCCCCCAGGGGGCGGCGGCCTACGAGCAGTACTTC
CASSPQGAAAYEQYF
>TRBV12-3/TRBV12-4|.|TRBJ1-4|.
TGTGCCAGCAGCTTGGGCCTCCAGGGAAAAAAGGAAAAACTGTTTTTT
CASSLGLQGKKEKLFF
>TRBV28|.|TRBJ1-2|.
TGTGCCAGCAGTTTCGGTCTAAGCTACACCTTC
CASSFGLSYTF
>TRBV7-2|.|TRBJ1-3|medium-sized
TGTGCCAGCAGCCCCGCCGCTCTGGCGTTCCGTGGAAACACCATATATTTT
CASSPAALAFRGNTIYF
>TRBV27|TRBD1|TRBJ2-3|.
TGTGCCTCCGAACAGGGGACAGATACGCAGTATTTT
CASEQGTDTQYF
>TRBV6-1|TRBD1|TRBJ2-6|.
TGTGCCAGCAGTGACCGGGACAGGGGAGTCGGGGCCAACGTCCTGACTTTC
CASSDRDRGVGANVLTF
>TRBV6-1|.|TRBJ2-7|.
TGTGCCAGCAGTGAAGGCACCGGGACCACCGAGCAGTACTTC
CASSEGTGTTEQYF
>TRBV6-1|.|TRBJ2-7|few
TGTGCCAGCAGCTCGATCGATGTCTACGAGCAGTACTTC
CASSSIDVYEQYF
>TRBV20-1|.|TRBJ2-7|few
TGCAGTGCCCACGAGGCCCTTTCCTACGAGCAGTACTTC
CSAHEALSYEQYF
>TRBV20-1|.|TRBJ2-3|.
TGCAGTGCCAATGTCCTCGTTGGGGGTTATCCCCGCACAGATACGCAGTATTTT
CSANVLVGGYPRTDTQYF
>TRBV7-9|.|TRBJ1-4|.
TGTGCCAGCAGTCCCACGGACGGAATGGGGCTGTTTTTT
CASSPTDGMGLFF
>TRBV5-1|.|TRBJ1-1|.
TGCGCCAGCAGCTTGGAACGGACGAACACTGAAGCTTTCTTT
CASSLERTNTEAFF
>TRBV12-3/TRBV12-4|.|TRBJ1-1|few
TGTGCCAGCACAACCAGGGGCGGAACTGAAGCTTTCTTT
CASTTRGGTEAFF
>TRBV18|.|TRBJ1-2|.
TGTGCCAGCTCACCACCACGCTCCGGGGGGGCCTATGGCTACACCTTC
CASSPPRSGGAYGYTF
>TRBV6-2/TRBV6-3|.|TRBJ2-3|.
TGTGCCAGCAGTTACGAGGCAGGGAGAGATACGCAGTATTTT
CASSYEAGRDTQYF
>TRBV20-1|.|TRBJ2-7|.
TGCAGTGCCTATAAAGGGGTGATAACCACCAGCTCCTACGAGCAGTACTTC
CSAYKGVITTSSYEQYF
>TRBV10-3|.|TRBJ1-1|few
TGTGCCATCAGTGAGATTCGGGGCGGCACTGAAGCTTTCTTT
CAISEIRGGTEAFF
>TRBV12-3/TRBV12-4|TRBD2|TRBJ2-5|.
TGTGCCAGCAGTTTTGTGGGACTAGCGGGGGGTTTCCAAGAGACCCAGTACTTC
CASSFVGLAGGFQETQYF
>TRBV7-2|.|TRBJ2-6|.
TGTGCCAGCAGCTTTCCGGGGGGGGCCAACGTCCTGACTTTC
CASSFPGGANVLTF
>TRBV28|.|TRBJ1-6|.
TGTGCCAGCATCACCCAGGGTGCGGCCTTCAATTCACCCCTCCACTTT
CASITQGAAFNSPLHF
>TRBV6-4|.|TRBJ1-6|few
TGTGCCAGCAGGAGGGATCCGGGACATTATTCACCCCTCCACTTT
CASRRDPGHYSPLHF
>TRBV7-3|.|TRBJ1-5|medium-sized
TGTGCCAGCAGTACAGGGCGCAATCAGCCCCAGCATTTT
CASSTGRNQPQHF
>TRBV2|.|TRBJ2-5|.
TGTGCCAGCAGTGAAGAGACCCAGTACTTC
CASSEETQYF